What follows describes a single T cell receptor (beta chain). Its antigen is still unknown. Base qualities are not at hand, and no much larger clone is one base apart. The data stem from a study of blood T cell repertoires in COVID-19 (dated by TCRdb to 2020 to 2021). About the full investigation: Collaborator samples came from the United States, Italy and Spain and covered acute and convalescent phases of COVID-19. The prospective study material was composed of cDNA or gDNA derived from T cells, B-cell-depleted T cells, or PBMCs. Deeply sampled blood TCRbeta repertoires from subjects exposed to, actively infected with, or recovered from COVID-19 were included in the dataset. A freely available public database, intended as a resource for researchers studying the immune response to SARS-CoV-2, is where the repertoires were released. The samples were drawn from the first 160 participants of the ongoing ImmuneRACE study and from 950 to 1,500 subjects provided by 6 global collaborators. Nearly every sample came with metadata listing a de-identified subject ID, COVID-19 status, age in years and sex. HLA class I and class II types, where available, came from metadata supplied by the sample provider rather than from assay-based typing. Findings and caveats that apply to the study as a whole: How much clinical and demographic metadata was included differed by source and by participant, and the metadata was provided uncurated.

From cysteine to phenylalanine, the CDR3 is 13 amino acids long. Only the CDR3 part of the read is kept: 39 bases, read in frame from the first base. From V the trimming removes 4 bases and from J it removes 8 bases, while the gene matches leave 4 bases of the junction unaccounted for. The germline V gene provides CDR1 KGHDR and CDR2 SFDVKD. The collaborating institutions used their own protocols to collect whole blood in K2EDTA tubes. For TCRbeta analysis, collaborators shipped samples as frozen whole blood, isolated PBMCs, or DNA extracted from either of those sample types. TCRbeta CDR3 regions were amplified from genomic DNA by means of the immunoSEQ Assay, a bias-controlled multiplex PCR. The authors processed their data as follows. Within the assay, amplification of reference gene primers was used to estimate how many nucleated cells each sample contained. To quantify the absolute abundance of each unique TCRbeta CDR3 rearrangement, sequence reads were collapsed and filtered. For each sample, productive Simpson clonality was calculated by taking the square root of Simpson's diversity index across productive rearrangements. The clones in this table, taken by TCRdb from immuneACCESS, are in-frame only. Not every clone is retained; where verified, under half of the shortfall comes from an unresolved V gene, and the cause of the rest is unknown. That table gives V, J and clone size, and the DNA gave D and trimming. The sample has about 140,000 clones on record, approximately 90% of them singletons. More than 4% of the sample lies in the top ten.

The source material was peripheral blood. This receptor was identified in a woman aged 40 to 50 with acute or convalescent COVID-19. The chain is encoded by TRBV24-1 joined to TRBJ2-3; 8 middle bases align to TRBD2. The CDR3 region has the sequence CATSDLTSGTQYF. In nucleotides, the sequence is TGTGCCACCAGTGACCTTACTAGCGGTACGCAGTATTTT.